This T cell receptor (beta chain) was captured by sequencing in a study of CD8+ T cells in alopecia areata. Germline V gene lookup returns CDR1 SEHNR and CDR2 FQNEAQ (reference sequence). This CDR3 has 15 amino acids. Trimming shortened V by 5 bases and J by 2 bases, and 13 bases separated the two germline ends. This clone has only a few counts. Isolation of CD4+ and CD8+ T cells from PBMCs was achieved by sorting. Sequencing used cDNA as its template, made by extracting RNA and reverse transcribing it. TCRdb's table, derived via immunoSEQ multiplex PCR, lists solely in-frame clones and lacks some. This sample has about 64,000 clones, with around 44% found just once.

V is TRBV7-9 and J is TRBJ2-1, with D perhaps given as TRBD1 or TRBD2 (6 bases each). The sample taken for sequencing was NKG2D-low CD8+ T cells sorted from blood. This TCR was sampled from a human donor with alopecia areata. The CDR3 DNA reads TGTGCCAGCAGCGAAACAGGGAGGACCTACAATGAGCAGTTCTTC. The encoded protein is CASSETGRTYNEQFF.